This T cell receptor (beta chain) comes out of a study of molecular identifiers for immune sequencing clone quantification. About the research overall: Naive CD8 cell RNA, from 20,000 or 100,000 cells, was split five ways in replicates, with four sequenced.

The bulk TCR libraries were made with methods described before and with listed TCR primers. TCRdb re-analysed the PCR reads in MiXCR, keeping a single row per CDR3 protein. The sample carries about 510,000 distinct CDR3 sequences, under 30% recorded once. Study results and caveats: Clonotypes surpassing 20 RNA copies contained over 98% of effector molecules, versus under 1% in naive cells.

The CDR3 contains 15 residues. Trimming removed 5 bases at V and 2 bases at J, with 16 bases between. Germline lookup yields CDR1 SGHTA and CDR2 FQGNSA. As CD8+CD4-CCR7+CD45RA+ cells, naive CD8 T cells were sorted. This clonotype was found many times. Antigen unknown. The chain uses TRBV7-2 and TRBJ2-7; perhaps TRBD2 as D (5 bases). The source material was naive CD8+ T cells from blood, with Jurkat cell RNA spiked in. Subset noted: FACS-sorted CD8+CD4-CCR7+CD45RA+ naive T cells. This sequence was found in a human donor in good health. Some libraries in this study had Jurkat cell RNA spiked in. The CDR3: CASSPPGIFAYEQYF. Written as DNA, the CDR3 is TGTGCCAGCAGCCCACCGGGGATTTTTGCCTACGAGCAGTACTTC.